The text below deals with one T cell receptor (beta chain). Its antigen is still unknown. TCR beta libraries were built with iRepertoire HTBI primers and Arm-PCR of CDR3 regions. A single record per CDR3 protein comes from TCRdb applying MiXCR to the multiplex PCR reads. This sample has about 660,000 distinct CDR3 sequences, with 30% found just once. Time point described: persistent/refractory GD, antithyroid drugs over 5 years with positive TRAb. Following extraction of RNA from PBMCs, that RNA was used to make the TCR library. The data were taken from a study of regulatory T cells in long-lasting Graves disease. Whole-study context: The term persistent Graves' disease signified upward of 5 years on antithyroid drugs with positive TSH receptor antibodies.

General study results and limits: Persistent Graves' cases showed lower TCR diversity than newly diagnosed cases.

CDR1 and CDR2 from the germline V gene are SEHNR and FQNEAQ (reference sequence). V shed 5 bases and J shed 7 bases, with 9 bases lying between them. CDR3 size: 11 residues. This receptor was obtained from a female donor with Graves disease. V gene TRBV7-9 combines with J gene TRBJ2-7; no clear D. The specimen comprised peripheral blood mononuclear cells (PBMCs), sampled when the disease was refractory, from a patient treated with antithyroid drugs. CDR3 region: CASSLLLEQYF. CDR3 nucleotides: TGTGCCAGCAGCCTGCTATTGGAGCAGTACTTC.